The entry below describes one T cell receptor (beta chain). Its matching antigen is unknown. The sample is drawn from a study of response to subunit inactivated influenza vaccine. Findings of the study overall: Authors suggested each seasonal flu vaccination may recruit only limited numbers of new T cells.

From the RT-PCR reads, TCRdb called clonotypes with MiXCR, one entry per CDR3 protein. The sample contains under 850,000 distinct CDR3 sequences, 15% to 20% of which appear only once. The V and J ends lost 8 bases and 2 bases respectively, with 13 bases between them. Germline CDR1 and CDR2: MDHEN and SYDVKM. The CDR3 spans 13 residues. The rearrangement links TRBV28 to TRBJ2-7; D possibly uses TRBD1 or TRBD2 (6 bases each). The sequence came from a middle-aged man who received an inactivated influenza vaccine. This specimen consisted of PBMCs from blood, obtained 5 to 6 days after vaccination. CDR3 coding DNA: TGTGCCAGCGACGGGGGCGCGACCTACGAGCAGTACTTC. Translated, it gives CASDGGATYEQYF.